Given below is one T cell receptor beta chain in context. CDR1 and CDR2 (germline): WSHSY, SAAADI. V shed 3 bases and J 6 bases; nucleotides not matched to a gene: 5. The CDR3 is 15 amino acids. Sequenced by immunoSEQ multiplex PCR; TCRdb stores in-frame clones only, minus some. The sample lists some 40,000 clones, about 88% occurring once. These data are taken from a study of T cell changes during pregnancy in multiple sclerosis. The source was CD4+ T cells from peripheral blood mononuclear cells, collected in the first trimester of pregnancy. The sequence derives from a female donor with multiple sclerosis, enrolled in a pregnancy study. The genes are TRBV10-2 and TRBJ2-7; 13 nucleotides agree with TRBD2. The CDR3 DNA is TGCGCCAGCAGTGATAGGGGACTAGCGGGAATCGAGCAGTACTTC. It is translated as CASSDRGLAGIEQYF.